The 28 T cell receptor beta chains below were found in one sample sequenced in a study of blood T cell repertoires in COVID-19. Assay used: immunoSEQ multiplex PCR; TCRdb lists only in-frame clones, some missing. The sample holds about 270,000 clones, 85% to 90% seen once. Sequenced material: PBMCs or T cells enriched from blood (not recorded which). The receptors derive from a woman in her 30s with acute COVID-19.

The chain couples TRBV30 to TRBJ1-2; 7 bases are shared with TRBD1. The CDR3 spans 11 residues. The germline gives CDR1 GTSNPN, CDR2 SVGIG (reference sequence). V lost 8 bases, J lost 7 bases, and 7 bases stayed unmatched. The CDR3 coding sequence is TGTGCCGCCGACAGGGCGGTTGGCTACACCTTC. This sequence encodes CAADRAVGYTF.

The chain couples TRBV6-5 to TRBJ1-2; no firm D call. The CDR3 runs 13 residues. V was cut by 2 bases and J by 4 bases, with 8 bases left in between. The germline V gene has CDR1 MNHEY and CDR2 SVGAGI. The CDR3 sequence is CASSYQRTYGYTF. The CDR3 DNA reads as TGTGCCAGCAGTTACCAGCGAACCTATGGCTACACCTTC.

This chain joins TRBV29-1 and TRBJ1-2; TRBD1 matches at 10 bases. The germline V gene has CDR1 SQVTM and CDR2 ANQGSEA. V lost 7 bases and J lost 8; bases outside the gene matches: 10. CDR3 size: 13 residues. The CDR3, as DNA: TGCAGCGGACTGTTGGGACAGGGGTACGGCTACACCTTC. This encodes CSGLLGQGYGYTF.

This clone has just one count. The chain joins TRBV7-9 to TRBJ2-5, with 11 bases fitting TRBD2. After removal of 8 bases from V and 8 bases from J, the junction contained 16 bases not matched to a gene. The CDR3 consists of 16 residues. Germline V lookup: CDR1 SEHNR, CDR2 FQNEAQ (reference sequence). The CDR3 DNA follows: TGTGCCAGCTTCTTACTACTAGCGGGAGCCTCAGACACCCAGTACTTC. It yields the protein CASFLLLAGASDTQYF.

This clone came up once. The V call is TRBV19, the J call TRBJ1-5; 7 positions match TRBD1. CDR1 is LNHDA, CDR2 SQIVND, per germline (reference sequence). The V segment lost 4 bases and the J segment 4 bases; nucleotides outside the gene matches: 1. The CDR3 has 13 residues. The CDR3 protein is CASSKQGNQPQHF. The CDR3 region has the DNA TGTGCCAGTAGTAAACAGGGGAATCAGCCCCAGCATTTT.

The chain combines TRBV6-5 with TRBJ1-1; D perhaps matches TRBD1 (5 bases). In germline, CDR1 is MNHEY, CDR2 SVGAGI. The V end was cut by 2 bases, the J end by 4 bases, with 14 bases between. The CDR3 runs 15 residues. CDR3 sequence reads: CASSYDPGVVTEAFF. The CDR3 nucleotides read TGTGCCAGCAGTTACGATCCGGGGGTGGTCACTGAAGCTTTCTTT.

The CDR3, as DNA: TGCGCCAGCAGCTTTGACAGGGCCCACTATGGCTACACCTTC. Its protein product is CASSFDRAHYGYTF. The gene calls are TRBV5-1 and TRBJ1-2; 7 nucleotides align to TRBD1. This CDR3 comprises 14 residues. CDR1 and CDR2 from the germline V gene are SGHRS and YFSETQ. The junction had 4 bases not matched to a gene; V was cut back by 2 bases and J by 3 bases.

The CDR3 region is CANLIGGDEQYF. The CDR3 nucleotides are TGTGCCAACCTAATCGGCGGGGACGAGCAGTACTTC. The V and J genes are TRBV2 and TRBJ2-7, with a weak D call TRBD2 (6 bases). The CDR3 covers 12 residues. V was pared by 10 bases and J by 5 bases, with 15 bases between. Looked up from germline, CDR1 is SNHLY and CDR2 is FYNNEI.

This sequence joins TRBV29-1 and TRBJ2-1; TRBD1 matches at 10 bases. The CDR3 has 14 residues. Germline values: CDR1 SQVTM, CDR2 ANQGSEA. V shed 6 bases, J shed 1 base, and the junction held 3 bases outside the gene matches. The CDR3 region has the DNA TGCAGCGTCCGGACAGGGGGATCCTACAATGAGCAGTTCTTC. Its protein product is CSVRTGGSYNEQFF.

The rearrangement uses TRBV13 and TRBJ2-1; 10 nucleotides agree with TRBD2. J gave up 0 bases and V 5 bases, and 1 base lay outside the gene matches. CDR1 is PRHDT and CDR2 is FYEKMQ in the germline V gene (reference sequence). There are 15 residues in the CDR3. The CDR3 DNA reads TGTGCCAGCAGCAGGACTAGCGGCTCCTACAATGAGCAGTTCTTC. The encoded protein is CASSRTSGSYNEQFF. Filled out from reference TRBV13 and TRBJ2-1, the complete variable domain reads AAGVIQSPRHLIKEKRETATLKCYPIPRHDTVYWYQQGPGQDPQFLISFYEKMQSDKGSIPDRFSAQQFSDYHSELNMSSLELGDSALYFCASSRTSGSYNEQFFGPGTRLTVL.

V is TRBV5-1 and J is TRBJ2-1; 12 bases are shared with TRBD2. J was trimmed by 9 bases and V by 0 bases; bases with no gene match: 4. CDR1 is SGHRS and CDR2 is YFSETQ in the germline V gene. CDR3 length equals 15 residues. CDR3 protein: CASSLGLAGAAEQFF. The DNA of the CDR3 is TGCGCCAGCAGCTTGGGACTAGCGGGAGCGGCTGAGCAGTTCTTC.

The V and J genes are TRBV27 and TRBJ1-6; TRBD1 matches 10 bases. This CDR3 has 16 amino acids. V shed 1 base, J shed 6 bases, and the junction held 3 bases outside the gene matches. CDR1 is MNHEY, CDR2 SMNVEV, per germline (reference sequence). CDR3 DNA sequence: TGTGCCAGCAGTTTATACGGGACAGGGGTTAATTCACCCCTCCACTTT. It yields the protein CASSLYGTGVNSPLHF.

The rearrangement links TRBV7-6 to TRBJ2-7, with D maybe TRBD2 (5 bases). V was trimmed by 5 bases and J by 5 bases, leaving 13 bases between them. The germline V gene encodes CDR1 SGHVS and CDR2 FNYEAQ. The CDR3 is 13 residues long. CDR3: CASSRAGFNEQYF. CDR3 DNA: TGTGCCAGCAGCAGGGCGGGTTTCAACGAGCAGTACTTC.

The chain links TRBV6-2 or TRBV6-3 to TRBJ2-7; weak D call: TRBD2 (6 bases). The length of the CDR3 is 16 residues. The germline V gene has CDR1 MNHEY and CDR2 SVGEGT. Trimming removed 5 bases at V and 6 bases at J, with 23 bases between. CDR3 region: CASSNGPGLSSSEQYF. CDR3 sequence (DNA): TGTGCCAGCAGTAACGGACCGGGACTCTCGTCTAGCGAGCAGTACTTC.

Comments on this clone: This sample includes further DNA sequences coding for the same CDR3. V is TRBV4-1 and J is TRBJ1-3, with D maybe TRBD1 (5 bases). The CDR3 is 15 amino acids. From germline, CDR1 is MGHRA and CDR2 YSYEKL. Trimming stripped 1 base from V and 2 bases from J, with 9 bases between. In DNA form, the CDR3 reads TGCGCCAGCAGCCAAGTCCAGGGAACTGGAAACACCATATATTTT. Its protein product is CASSQVQGTGNTIYF.

This chain joins TRBV18 and TRBJ2-5; D possibly corresponds to TRBD2 (5 bases). The CDR3 runs to 13 residues. Germline CDR1 reads KGHSH; CDR2 reads LQKENI. V lost 6 bases, J lost 2 bases, and 10 bases lay in between. CDR3 in amino acids: CASSQRDQETQYF. The CDR3 DNA sequence: TGTGCCAGCTCCCAACGGGATCAAGAGACCCAGTACTTC. The whole variable domain, remainder taken from reference TRBV18 and TRBJ2-5, is NAGVMQNPRHLVRRRGQEARLRCSPMKGHSHVYWYRQLPEEGLKFMVYLQKENIIDESGMPKERFSAEFPKEGPSILRIQQVVRGDSAAYFCASSQRDQETQYFGPGTRLLVL.

The chain links TRBV5-4 to TRBJ2-7, with TRBD2 identical over 13 bases. Trimming cost V 4 bases and J 7 bases; bases outside gene matches: 5. Germline CDR1 SGHNT, CDR2 YYREEE (reference sequence). The CDR3 extends over 14 amino acids. The CDR3 spells CASSPGLAGSEQYF. The CDR3 DNA reads as TGTGCCAGCAGCCCGGGACTAGCGGGATCGGAGCAGTACTTC.

This chain joins TRBV3-1 (or the pseudogene TRBV3-2) and TRBJ2-7; tentative D call: TRBD2 (6 bases). V was trimmed by 4 bases and J by 5 bases, leaving 12 bases between them. There are 13 residues in the CDR3. Germline V gene data show CDR1 as LGHDT and CDR2 as YNNKEL (reference sequence). This chain's CDR3 is CASSPERGNEQYF. DNA of the CDR3: TGTGCCAGCAGCCCCGAACGGGGGAACGAGCAGTACTTC.

The sample holds one count of this clone. One end of the junction does not line up with germline, which may come from a read error. The rearrangement uses TRBV7-7 and TRBJ2-3; perhaps TRBD1 as D (5 bases). Germline lookup yields CDR1 SSHAT and CDR2 FNYEAQ (reference sequence). The CDR3 has 15 amino acids. CDR3 sequence reads: CASSPSLGATDTQYF. In DNA, the CDR3 is TGTGCTAGCAGCCCGTCCCTAGGGGCCACAGATACGCAGTATTTT.

The chain carries TRBV28 and TRBJ2-7; D remains ambiguous. V lost 4 bases to trimming and J lost 5 bases, with 6 bases between them. This CDR3 is built from 11 residues. Germline V gene data show CDR1 as MDHEN and CDR2 as SYDVKM. The CDR3 DNA reads as TGTGCCAGCAGTTCCATCCACGAGCAGTACTTC. Translating it yields CASSSIHEQYF.

The chain recombines TRBV9 with TRBJ2-7, with a tentative D call TRBD2 (6 bases). The germline V gene has CDR1 SGDLS and CDR2 YYNGEE. This CDR3 contains 15 residues. V lost 1 base, J lost 2 bases, and 13 bases lay in between. DNA for the CDR3: TGTGCCAGCAGCGTACTAGATAGCGGAGCCTACGAGCAGTACTTC. The encoded protein is CASSVLDSGAYEQYF.

This sequence joins TRBV7-3 and TRBJ2-1; 7 bases align to TRBD2. V was pared by 5 bases and J by 6 bases, with 16 bases of the junction left unmatched. The CDR3 covers 17 residues. Germline V gives CDR1 SGHTA, CDR2 FQGTGA. The CDR3 spells CASSLNPLRLAANEQFF. Here the CDR3 DNA reads TGTGCCAGCAGCCTCAACCCTCTACGACTAGCCGCCAATGAGCAGTTCTTC.

The genes are TRBV5-1 and TRBJ2-7; D possibly corresponds to TRBD2 (5 bases). Germline V gene sequence: CDR1 SGHRS, CDR2 YFSETQ. This CDR3 has 16 residues. Trimming pared 5 bases from V and 1 base from J, leaving 19 bases between. CDR3 region: CASSLIGLGPSYEQYF. The CDR3 coding sequence is TGCGCCAGCAGTCTTATCGGACTCGGACCGTCCTACGAGCAGTACTTC.

The rearrangement uses TRBV21-1 and TRBJ2-1; TRBD1 reflects the table's D call only, with no check against the DNA. TRBV21-1 is an annotated pseudogene. CDR3 length equals 16 residues. CDR3 protein: CASSTPGNRGFGEQFF. For the CDR3, the DNA is TGTGCCAGCAGCACCCCTGGGAACAGGGGTTTTGGTGAGCAGTTCTTC.

This clone was seen only a few times. The chain is built from TRBV28 and TRBJ2-7; 8 bases fit TRBD1. The ends lost 2 bases at V and 0 bases at J; junction bases unmatched: 12. The CDR3 has 18 amino acids. Germline CDR1 and CDR2: MDHEN and SYDVKM. The CDR3 coding sequence is TGTGCCAGCAGTTTAGGGCAGGGGGCCCCACAGGGCTCCTACGAGCAGTACTTC. This encodes CASSLGQGAPQGSYEQYF.

This rearrangement joins TRBV7-9 to TRBJ2-7; 8 bases align to TRBD2. The J segment lost 6 bases and the V segment lost 6 bases, leaving 4 bases of the junction unmatched. This CDR3 is 12 amino acids long. Germline V lookup: CDR1 SEHNR, CDR2 FQNEAQ (reference sequence). CDR3 protein: CASSETSAEQYF. The CDR3 DNA follows: TGTGCCAGCAGTGAGACTAGCGCCGAGCAGTACTTC.

The rearrangement uses TRBV28 and TRBJ1-4; 7 positions match TRBD1. The trim removed 5 bases at V and 6 bases at J, leaving 21 bases unmatched. The CDR3 is 19 amino acids. In germline, CDR1 is MDHEN, CDR2 SYDVKM. The CDR3 is CASSRRLRTGVLMDEKLFF. The CDR3 bases are TGTGCCAGCAGTCGCCGATTAAGGACAGGTGTTTTGATGGATGAAAAACTGTTTTTT.

This chain links TRBV10-3 with TRBJ2-2; 9 bases fit TRBD2. CDR1 ENHRY and CDR2 SYGVKD come from the germline V gene. CDR3 size: 14 residues. V lost 7 bases and J lost 5; bases outside the gene matches: 5. CDR3: CAINIAGVTGELFF. CDR3 sequence (DNA): TGTGCCATCAACATAGCGGGAGTGACCGGGGAGCTGTTTTTT.